This T cell receptor (beta chain) was recorded in a study of blood T cell repertoires in COVID-19. CDR1 is SEHNR, CDR2 FQNEAQ, per germline (reference sequence). The CDR3 consists of 14 residues. The germline V and J ends were trimmed by 0 bases and 4 bases, with 7 bases remaining between them. On this clone itself: This same CDR3 is encoded by further DNA sequences in the sample.

Some clones are missing from TCRdb's copy, which holds only in-frame ones; the method was immunoSEQ multiplex PCR. The repertoire has 250,000 or so clones, around 90% of them found once; the top ten carry about 10%. The specimen sequenced was PBMCs or T cells enriched from blood (not recorded which). This receptor was obtained from a man younger than 40 who had recovered from COVID-19. This sequence joins TRBV7-9 and TRBJ1-5; a possible D gene is TRBD1 (6 bases). The CDR3 sequence is CASSLAGANQPQHF. The CDR3, as DNA: TGTGCCAGCAGCTTAGCGGGGGCTAATCAGCCCCAGCATTTT.